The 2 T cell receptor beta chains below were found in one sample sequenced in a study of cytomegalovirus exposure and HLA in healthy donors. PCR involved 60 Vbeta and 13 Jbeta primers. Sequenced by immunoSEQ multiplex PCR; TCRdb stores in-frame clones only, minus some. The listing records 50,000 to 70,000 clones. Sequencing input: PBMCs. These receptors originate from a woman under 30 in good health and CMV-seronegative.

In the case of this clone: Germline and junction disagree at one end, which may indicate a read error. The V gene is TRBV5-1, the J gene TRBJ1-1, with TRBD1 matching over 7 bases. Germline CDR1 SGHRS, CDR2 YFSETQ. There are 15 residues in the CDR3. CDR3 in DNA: TGCGCCAGCAGCTCACTACAGGGGATAAACACTGAAGATTTCTTT. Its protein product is CASSSLQGINTEDFF.

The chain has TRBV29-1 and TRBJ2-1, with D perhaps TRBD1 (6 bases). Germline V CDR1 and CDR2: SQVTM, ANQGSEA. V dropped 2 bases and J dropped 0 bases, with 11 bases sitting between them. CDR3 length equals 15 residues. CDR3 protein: CSVEQGTSSYNEQFF. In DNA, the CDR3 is TGCAGCGTTGAACAGGGGACAAGCTCCTACAATGAGCAGTTCTTC.